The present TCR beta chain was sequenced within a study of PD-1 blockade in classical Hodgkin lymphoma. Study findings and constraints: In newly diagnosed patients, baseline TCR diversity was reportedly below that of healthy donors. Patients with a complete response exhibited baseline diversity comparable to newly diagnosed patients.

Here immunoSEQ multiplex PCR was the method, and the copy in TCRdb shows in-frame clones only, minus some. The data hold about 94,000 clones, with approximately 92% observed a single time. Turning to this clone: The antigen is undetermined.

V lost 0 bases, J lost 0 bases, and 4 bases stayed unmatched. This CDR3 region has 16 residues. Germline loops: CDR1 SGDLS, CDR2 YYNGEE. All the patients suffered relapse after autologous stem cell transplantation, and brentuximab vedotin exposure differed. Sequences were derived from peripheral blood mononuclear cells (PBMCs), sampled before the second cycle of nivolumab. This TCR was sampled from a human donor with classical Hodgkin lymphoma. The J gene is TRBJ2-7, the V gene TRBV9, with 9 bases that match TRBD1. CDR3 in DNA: TGTGCCAGCAGCGTAGGGACAGGGGAGAGCTCCTACGAGCAGTACTTC. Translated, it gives CASSVGTGESSYEQYF.